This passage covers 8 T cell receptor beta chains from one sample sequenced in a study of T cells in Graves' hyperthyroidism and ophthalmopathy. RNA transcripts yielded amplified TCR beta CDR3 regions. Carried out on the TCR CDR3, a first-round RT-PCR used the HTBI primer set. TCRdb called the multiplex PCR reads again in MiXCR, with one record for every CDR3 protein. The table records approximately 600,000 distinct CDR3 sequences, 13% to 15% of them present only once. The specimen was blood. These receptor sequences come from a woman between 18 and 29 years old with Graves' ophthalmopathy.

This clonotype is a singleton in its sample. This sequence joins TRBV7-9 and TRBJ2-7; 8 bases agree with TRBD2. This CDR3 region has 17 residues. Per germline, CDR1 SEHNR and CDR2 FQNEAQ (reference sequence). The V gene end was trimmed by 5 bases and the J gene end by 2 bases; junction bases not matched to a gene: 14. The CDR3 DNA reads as TGTGCCAGCAGCCCACCCCTGCGGGAGGACGCTGCCTACGAGCAGTACTTC. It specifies CASSPPLREDAAYEQYF.

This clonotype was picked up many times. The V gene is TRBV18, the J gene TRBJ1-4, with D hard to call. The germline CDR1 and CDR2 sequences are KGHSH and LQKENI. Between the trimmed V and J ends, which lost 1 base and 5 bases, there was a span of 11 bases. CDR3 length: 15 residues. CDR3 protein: CASSPRGSGNEKLFF. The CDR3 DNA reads TGTGCCAGCTCACCACGGGGAAGCGGCAATGAAAAACTGTTTTTT.

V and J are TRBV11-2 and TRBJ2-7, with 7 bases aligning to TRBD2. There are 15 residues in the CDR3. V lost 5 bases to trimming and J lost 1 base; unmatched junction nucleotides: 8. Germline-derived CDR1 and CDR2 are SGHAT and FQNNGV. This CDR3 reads CASSISGDGSYEQYF. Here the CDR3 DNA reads TGTGCCAGCAGCATAAGCGGGGACGGTTCCTACGAGCAGTACTTC.

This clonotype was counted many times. CDR3 sequence reads: CASSRIQGWDNEQFF. DNA for the CDR3: TGTGCCAGCAGCCGAATACAGGGGTGGGACAATGAGCAGTTCTTC. The chain carries TRBV3-1 and TRBJ2-1; 7 positions match TRBD1. Germline trimming cut 4 bases from V and 5 bases from J; bases unmatched to any gene: 8. The CDR3 runs 15 residues. Germline-derived CDR1 and CDR2 are LGHDT and YNNKEL (reference sequence).

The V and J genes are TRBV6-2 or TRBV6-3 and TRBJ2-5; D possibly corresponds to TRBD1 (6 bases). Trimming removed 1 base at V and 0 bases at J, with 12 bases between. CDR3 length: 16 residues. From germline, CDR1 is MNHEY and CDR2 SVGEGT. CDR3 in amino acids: CASSYWDTQYQETQYF. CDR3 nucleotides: TGTGCCAGCAGTTACTGGGACACCCAGTACCAAGAGACCCAGTACTTC.

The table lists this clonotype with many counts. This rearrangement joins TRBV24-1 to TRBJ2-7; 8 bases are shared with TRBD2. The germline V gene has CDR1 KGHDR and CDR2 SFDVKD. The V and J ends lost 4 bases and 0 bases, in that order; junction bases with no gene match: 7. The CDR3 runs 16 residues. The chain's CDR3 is CATSDPTGGDSYEQYF. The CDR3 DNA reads TGTGCCACCAGTGACCCCACCGGGGGGGACTCCTACGAGCAGTACTTC.

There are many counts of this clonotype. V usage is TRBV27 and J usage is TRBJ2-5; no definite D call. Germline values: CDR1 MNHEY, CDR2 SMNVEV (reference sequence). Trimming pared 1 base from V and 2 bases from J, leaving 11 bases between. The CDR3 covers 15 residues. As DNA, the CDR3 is TGTGCCAGCAGTTTATTGGCAAAACGACAAGAGACCCAGTACTTC. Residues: CASSLLAKRQETQYF.

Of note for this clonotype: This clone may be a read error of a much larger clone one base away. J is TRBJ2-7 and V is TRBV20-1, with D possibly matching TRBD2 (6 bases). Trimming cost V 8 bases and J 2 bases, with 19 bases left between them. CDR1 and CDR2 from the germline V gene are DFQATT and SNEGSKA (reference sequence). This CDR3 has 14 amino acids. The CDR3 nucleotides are TGCAGTCCCCTAATGGACGGGGGAACCTACGAGCAGTACTTC. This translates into CSPLMDGGTYEQYF.